This is a list of T cell receptor beta chains from one sample in a study of cytomegalovirus exposure and HLA in healthy donors. Here immunoSEQ multiplex PCR was the method, and the copy in TCRdb shows in-frame clones only, minus some. Of under 150,000 clones listed, about three quarters are singletons. The sequenced material came from PBMCs. These receptors all come from a woman aged 60-75 years in good health and CMV-seropositive. CDR3s include the opening cysteine and the closing phenylalanine or tryptophan. A D gene is named only where the DNA matches it firmly. Part of the rows lack a size; the others show once, few, many or a class for expanded clones.

j_call | cdr3_length | clone_size | d_call | v_call | cdr3_aa | cdr3_nt
TRBJ1-4 | 16 | NA | NA | TRBV12-5 | CASGLVPGTTNEKLFF | TGTGCTAGTGGTTTGGTCCCAGGGACAACTAATGAAAAACTGTTTTTT
TRBJ2-1 | 14 | NA | TRBD1 | TRBV19 | CASRTGESYNEQFF | TGTGCCAGTAGGACAGGGGAATCCTACAATGAGCAGTTCTTC
TRBJ1-2 | 15 | NA | TRBD1 | TRBV6-1 | CASSELGRGNYGYTF | TGTGCCAGCAGTGAATTGGGCAGGGGGAACTATGGCTACACCTTC
TRBJ2-5 | 16 | few | TRBD1 | TRBV18 | CASSPSNRGHQETQYF | TGTGCCAGCTCACCGTCAAACAGGGGGCACCAAGAGACCCAGTACTTC
TRBJ2-7 | 12 | NA | NA | TRBV25-1 | CASSSRDYEQYF | TGTGCCAGCAGCAGCAGGGACTACGAGCAGTACTTC
TRBJ1-4 | 14 | NA | NA | TRBV4-2 | CASSQDGPREKLFF | TGTGCCAGCAGCCAAGATGGTCCCCGGGAAAAACTGTTTTTT
TRBJ2-1 | 17 | NA | TRBD2 | TRBV7-3 | CASSLVGLEGHSGEQFF | TGTGCCAGCAGCTTAGTGGGACTAGAAGGTCATTCGGGTGAGCAGTTCTTC
TRBJ2-5 | 15 | NA | NA | TRBV7-9 | CASSLGRGIQETQYF | TGTGCCAGCAGCTTAGGTCGGGGTATCCAAGAGACCCAGTACTTC
TRBJ2-3 | 14 | NA | TRBD1 | TRBV7-9 | CASSPDREVDTQYF | TGTGCCAGCAGCCCGGACAGGGAGGTTGATACGCAGTATTTT
TRBJ2-1 | 16 | NA | TRBD2 | TRBV25-1 | CASKFVRSGGRGEQFF | TGTGCCAGCAAATTTGTTAGAAGCGGGGGGAGAGGTGAGCAGTTCTTC
TRBJ2-7 | 16 | NA | NA | TRBV14 | CASSQDPSGGGYEQYF | TGTGCCAGCAGCCAAGATCCTAGTGGGGGCGGCTACGAGCAGTACTTC
TRBJ2-1 | 17 | few | NA | TRBV11-1 | CASSIRGGSWDGNEQFF | TGTGCCAGCAGCATCCGAGGGGGAAGCTGGGACGGCAATGAGCAGTTCTTC
TRBJ2-3 | 16 | NA | TRBD2 | TRBV4-1 | CASSETSGGATDTQYF | TGCGCCAGCAGCGAAACTAGCGGGGGGGCGACAGATACGCAGTATTTT
TRBJ2-7 | 15 | NA | TRBD1 | TRBV6-5 | CASSLRDRLSYEQYF | TGTGCCAGCAGTCTCCGGGACAGACTTTCCTACGAGCAGTACTTC
TRBJ1-6 | 11 | NA | NA | TRBV20-1 | CSAIDYEPLHF | TGCAGTGCTATTGACTATGAACCCCTCCACTTT
TRBJ2-1 | 15 | NA | NA | TRBV7-3 | CASSLAGTPGNEQFF | TGTGCCAGCAGCCTGGCCGGGACTCCTGGGAATGAGCAGTTCTTC
TRBJ1-1 | 14 | NA | NA | TRBV15 | CATSGTTGNTEAFF | TGTGCCACCAGCGGTACCACAGGTAACACTGAAGCTTTCTTT
TRBJ1-1 | 10 | NA | NA | TRBV2 | CASSSGEAFF | TGTGCCAGCAGTTCGGGTGAAGCTTTCTTT
TRBJ2-7 | 13 | NA | TRBD1 | TRBV19 | CASSPGQGFEQYF | TGTGCCAGTAGTCCCGGACAGGGTTTCGAGCAGTACTTC
TRBJ1-3 | 13 | NA | TRBD1 | TRBV29-1 | CSVVQGSGNTIYF | TGCAGCGTTGTACAGGGGTCTGGAAACACCATATATTTT
TRBJ2-3 | 15 | NA | NA | TRBV9 | CASSSGAISTDTQYF | TGTGCCAGCAGCTCAGGGGCCATTAGCACAGATACGCAGTATTTT
TRBJ2-1 | 15 | NA | TRBD2 | TRBV7-6 | CASSLRTSQDNEQFF | TGTGCCAGCAGCCTTCGGACTAGTCAGGACAATGAGCAGTTCTTC
TRBJ2-1 | 13 | NA | NA | TRBV29-1 | CSVGLPNYNEQFF | TGCAGCGTTGGACTACCTAACTACAATGAGCAGTTCTTC
TRBJ1-1 | 14 | NA | NA | TRBV18 | CASSPSGGNTEAFF | TGTGCCAGCTCACCTTCTGGAGGGAACACTGAAGCTTTCTTT
TRBJ2-3 | 17 | NA | TRBD2 | TRBV9 | CASSGPLAGGPTDTQYF | TGTGCCAGCAGCGGCCCACTAGCGGGGGGGCCGACAGATACGCAGTATTTT
TRBJ1-1 | 14 | NA | TRBD1 | TRBV11-2 | CASRLGQGRAEAFF | TGTGCCAGCAGACTCGGACAGGGGAGGGCTGAAGCTTTCTTT
TRBJ1-1 | 12 | few | NA | TRBV11-2 | CASTGGGRGAFF | TGTGCCAGCACCGGGGGAGGGAGAGGAGCTTTCTTT
TRBJ1-2 | 16 | NA | NA | TRBV11-2 | CASSSYRVLANYGYTF | TGTGCCAGCAGCTCTTACAGGGTATTGGCGAACTATGGCTACACCTTC
TRBJ2-7 | 15 | NA | TRBD2 | TRBV7-9 | CASSLSGGASYEQYF | TGTGCCAGCAGCTTATCGGGGGGGGCTTCCTACGAGCAGTACTTC
TRBJ2-5 | 17 | few | TRBD2 | TRBV5-1 | CASSLTSGGAYQETQYF | TGCGCCAGCAGCTTAACTAGCGGGGGGGCCTACCAAGAGACCCAGTACTTC
TRBJ2-7 | 13 | few | NA | TRBV7-9 | CASSGGVRYEQYF | TGTGCCAGCAGTGGAGGGGTTCGCTACGAGCAGTACTTC
TRBJ1-2 | 14 | few | TRBD1 | TRBV2 | CARTGQKYGDGYTF | TGTGCCAGAACGGGACAGAAATATGGGGATGGCTACACCTTC
TRBJ1-2 | 14 | NA | NA | TRBV5-4 | CASSRLDLNYGYTF | TGTGCCAGCAGCCGACTAGACCTTAACTATGGCTACACCTTC
TRBJ2-1 | 15 | NA | TRBD2 | TRBV7-3 | CASSDVASGVDEQFF | TGTGCCAGCAGCGACGTGGCTAGCGGGGTCGATGAGCAGTTCTTC
TRBJ2-7 | 18 | NA | NA | TRBV21-1 | CASSKALGRTESSYEQYF | TGTGCCAGCAGCAAAGCGCTCGGGAGAACGGAGAGCTCCTACGAGCAGTACTTC
TRBJ1-2 | 16 | NA | NA | TRBV6-5 | CASSYAPGRPNYGYTF | TGTGCCAGCAGTTACGCCCCGGGGAGGCCGAACTATGGCTACACCTTC
TRBJ2-2 | 14 | NA | NA | TRBV7-7 | CASRPIPGAGELFF | TGTGCCAGCAGACCTATACCGGGAGCCGGGGAGCTGTTTTTT
TRBJ2-7 | 15 | NA | TRBD2 | TRBV6-5 | CASSYSGGVGYEQCF | TGTGCCAGCAGTTACTCGGGAGGGGTCGGCTACGAGCAGTGCTTC
TRBJ2-2 | 14 | NA | NA | TRBV5-4 | CASSGGQNTGELFF | TGTGCCAGCAGCGGCGGACAGAACACCGGGGAGCTGTTTTTT
TRBJ2-1 | 16 | few | TRBD2 | TRBV11-3 | CASSFESAGGINEQFF | TGTGCCAGCAGCTTCGAGTCAGCGGGGGGTATCAATGAGCAGTTCTTC
TRBJ2-1 | 14 | once | TRBD1 | TRBV2 | CASTGTAFYNEQFF | TGTGCCAGCACCGGGACAGCTTTCTACAATGAGCAGTTCTTC
TRBJ2-2 | 15 | NA | TRBD1 | TRBV5-1 | CASSLRAGGTGELFF | TGCGCCAGCAGCCTCAGGGCAGGGGGCACCGGGGAGCTGTTTTTT
TRBJ2-7 | 16 | once | TRBD1 | TRBV11-2 | CASRRGGDRGAYEQYF | TGTGCCAGCAGACGAGGAGGGGACAGGGGGGCCTACGAGCAGTACTTC
TRBJ2-7 | 16 | NA | TRBD1 | TRBV7-8 | CASSSEGADHHYEQYF | TGTGCCAGCAGCTCCGAGGGGGCGGATCACCACTACGAGCAATACTTC
TRBJ2-6 | 19 | NA | TRBD2 | TRBV11-3 | CASSLGASSGSSGANVLTF | TGTGCCAGCAGCTTAGGGGCGTCTAGCGGGTCCTCTGGGGCCAACGTCCTGACTTTC
TRBJ2-7 | 14 | once | NA | TRBV7-8 | CASGSGGADYEQYF | TGTGCCAGCGGATCTGGGGGGGCAGACTACGAGCAGTACTTC